This passage covers 14 T cell receptor beta chains from one sample sequenced in a study of blood T cell repertoires in COVID-19. Here immunoSEQ multiplex PCR was the method, and the copy in TCRdb shows in-frame clones only, minus some. This sample has some 310,000 clones, with roughly nine tenths found just once. The specimen sequenced was PBMCs or T cells enriched from blood (not recorded which). These receptors were obtained from a woman aged 25 to 45 who had recovered from COVID-19.

The gene calls are TRBV12-3 or TRBV12-4 and TRBJ2-3, with 7 bases fitting TRBD2. J was trimmed by 9 bases and V by 3 bases; bases with no gene match: 6. CDR3 length: 13 amino acids. The CDR3 reads CASSFGGDNTQYF. The CDR3 DNA reads TGTGCCAGCAGTTTTGGGGGGGATAACACGCAGTATTTT.

The V and J genes are TRBV6-5 and TRBJ2-7; 8 bases line up with TRBD1. Per germline, CDR1 MNHEY and CDR2 SVGAGI. The CDR3 has 13 amino acids. V gave up 6 bases and J gave up 6 bases; unmatched junction bases: 7. In DNA form, the CDR3 reads TGTGCCAGCAGCTCGACAGGGGAGAGCGAGCAGTACTTC. Amino acid sequence: CASSSTGESEQYF.

This chain uses TRBV5-1 with TRBJ1-2; maybe TRBD1 (6 bases). The germline V gene encodes CDR1 SGHRS and CDR2 YFSETQ. Trimming removed 0 bases from V and 7 bases from J, with 13 bases in between. The CDR3 totals 14 residues. CDR3: CASSLGGGAAGYTF. Here the CDR3 DNA reads TGCGCCAGCAGCTTGGGTGGGGGCGCTGCTGGCTACACCTTC.

The chain links TRBV19 to TRBJ1-4, with 7 nucleotides matching TRBD1. Germline V CDR1 and CDR2: LNHDA, SQIVND (reference sequence). The J segment lost 6 bases and the V segment lost 4 bases, leaving 5 bases of the junction unmatched. CDR3 length: 14 residues. This chain's CDR3 is CASSNRGRDEKLFF. CDR3 bases: TGTGCCAGTAGTAACAGGGGAAGGGATGAAAAACTGTTTTTT.

The chain employs TRBV5-1 and TRBJ2-1, with TRBD2 as a possible D gene (6 bases). This CDR3 spans 15 amino acids. With 4 bases removed from V and 2 bases from J, the gap between germline ends came to 13 bases. From germline, CDR1 is SGHRS and CDR2 YFSETQ. Here the CDR3 reads CASSLGLETYNEQFF. In nucleotides, the CDR3 is TGCGCCAGCAGCCTGGGACTGGAAACCTACAATGAGCAGTTCTTC.

This chain links TRBV2 with TRBJ2-2, with 7 bases matching TRBD1. CDR1 and CDR2 from the germline V gene are SNHLY and FYNNEI. This CDR3 region has 12 residues. V lost 6 bases to trimming and J lost 6 bases; unmatched junction nucleotides: 1. CDR3 sequence reads: CASSQGAGELFF. DNA for the CDR3: TGTGCCAGCAGCCAGGGGGCCGGGGAGCTGTTTTTT.

The chain couples TRBV5-1 to TRBJ1-5, with D tentatively TRBD1 (6 bases). Germline V CDR1 and CDR2: SGHRS, YFSETQ. V was pared by 3 bases and J by 4 bases, with 11 bases between. This CDR3 has 14 amino acids. CDR3 sequence: CASSSTGPNQPQHF. In DNA form, the CDR3 reads TGCGCCAGCAGCTCCACAGGGCCAAATCAGCCCCAGCATTTT.

The chain has TRBV18 and TRBJ1-1, with TRBD1 as a possible D gene (6 bases). CDR3 length: 17 residues. Trimming removed 1 base from V and 3 bases from J, with 18 bases in between. Looked up from germline, CDR1 is KGHSH and CDR2 is LQKENI. The CDR3 sequence: CASSPRVTIQGYTEAFF. For the CDR3, the DNA is TGTGCCAGCTCACCACGCGTTACGATACAGGGATACACTGAAGCTTTCTTT.

V gene TRBV2 combines with J gene TRBJ1-2; 7 nucleotides agree with TRBD1. CDR1 SNHLY and CDR2 FYNNEI come from the germline V gene. This CDR3 spans 12 amino acids. V lost 8 bases to trimming and J lost 8 bases; unmatched junction nucleotides: 8. The DNA for the CDR3 is TGTGCCAGCCAACAGGGGTTGGAGGGCTACACCTTC. It yields the protein CASQQGLEGYTF.

The chain is built from TRBV15 and TRBJ2-1; D possibly corresponds to TRBD2 (6 bases). CDR1 and CDR2 (germline): LNHNV, YYDKDF (reference sequence). This CDR3 spans 11 amino acids. V was cut by 6 bases and J by 10 bases, with 10 bases left in between. CDR3 in amino acids: CATSASGEQFF. In nucleotides, the CDR3 is TGTGCCACCAGTGCCAGCGGGGAGCAGTTCTTC.

The CDR3 sequence is CASSSHPTGFSGNTIYF. DNA of the CDR3: TGCGCCAGCAGCTCACACCCGACAGGGTTCTCTGGAAACACCATATATTTT. The gene calls are TRBV5-1 and TRBJ1-3; 7 positions agree with TRBD1. Losses at the gene ends were 3 bases for V and 0 bases for J; bases not matched to a gene: 9. The CDR3 totals 17 residues. Germline CDR1 is SGHRS and CDR2 is YFSETQ. Using reference TRBV5-1 and TRBJ1-3 for the parts outside the CDR3, the full variable domain is KAGVTQTPRYLIKTRGQQVTLSCSPISGHRSVSWYQQTPGQGLQFLFEYFSETQRNKGNFPGRFSGRQFSNSRSEMNVSTLELGDSALYLCASSSHPTGFSGNTIYFGEGSWLTVV.

CDR3 sequence reads: CAWICTVAAPPQQYF. In DNA, the CDR3 is TGTGCCTGGATCTGTACAGTGGCCGCACCCCCCCAGCAGTACTTC. The chain has TRBV30 and TRBJ2-7; D gene unclear. In germline, CDR1 is GTSNPN, CDR2 SVGIG (reference sequence). V was cut by 4 bases and J by 8 bases, with 24 bases left in between. The CDR3 is 15 amino acids.

V usage is TRBV28 and J usage is TRBJ2-7, with 8 bases fitting TRBD1. J was trimmed by 2 bases and V by 4 bases; bases with no gene match: 7. This CDR3 region has 15 residues. Germline CDR1 and CDR2: MDHEN and SYDVKM. The CDR3 spells CASSSGQGATYEQYF. The CDR3 nucleotides read TGTGCCAGCAGTTCCGGACAGGGAGCGACCTACGAGCAGTACTTC.

This chain connects TRBV5-1 to TRBJ2-1, with TRBD2 matching 14 bases. The V segment lost 4 bases and the J segment 7 bases; nucleotides outside the gene matches: 4. There are 15 residues in the CDR3. Per germline, CDR1 SGHRS and CDR2 YFSETQ. The CDR3 is CASSHGTSGGNEQFF. The CDR3 DNA reads as TGCGCCAGCAGCCATGGGACTAGCGGGGGAAATGAGCAGTTCTTC.